This T cell receptor (beta chain) comes out of a study of blood T cell repertoires in COVID-19. Produced via immunoSEQ multiplex PCR; TCRdb's table is partial and in-frame only. The sample gives about 190,000 clones, approximately 84% of which show up once; 3.2% is in the top ten. Per the germline V gene, CDR1 is SGHVS and CDR2 is FNYEAQ. The length of the CDR3 is 17 residues. V lost 5 bases to trimming and J lost 0 bases; unmatched junction nucleotides: 9. The chain uses TRBV7-6 and TRBJ1-4; TRBD1 matches 7 bases. The sample consisted of PBMCs or T cells enriched from blood (not recorded which). The clonotype comes from a young woman who had recovered from COVID-19. The CDR3 protein is CASSTPGQVSTNEKLFF. The CDR3 DNA is TGTGCCAGCAGCACCCCTGGACAGGTCTCAACTAATGAAAAACTGTTTTTT.